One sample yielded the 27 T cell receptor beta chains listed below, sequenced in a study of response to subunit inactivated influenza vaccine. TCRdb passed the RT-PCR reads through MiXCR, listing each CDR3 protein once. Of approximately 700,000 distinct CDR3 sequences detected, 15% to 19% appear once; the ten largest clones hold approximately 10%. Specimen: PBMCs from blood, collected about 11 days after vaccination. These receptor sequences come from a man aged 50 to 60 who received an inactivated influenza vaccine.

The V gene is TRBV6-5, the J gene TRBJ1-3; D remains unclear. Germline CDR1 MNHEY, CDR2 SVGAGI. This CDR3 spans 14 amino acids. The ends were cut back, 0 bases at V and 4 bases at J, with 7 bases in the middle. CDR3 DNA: TGTGCCAGCAGTTACTCAGGACCAGGAAACACCATATATTTT. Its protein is CASSYSGPGNTIYF.

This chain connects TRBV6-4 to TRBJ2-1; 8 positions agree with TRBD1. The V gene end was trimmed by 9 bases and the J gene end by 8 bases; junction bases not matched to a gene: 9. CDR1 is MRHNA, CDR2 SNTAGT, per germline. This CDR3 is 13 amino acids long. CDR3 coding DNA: TGTGCCAGTGCGGCTAGCAGGGGGCATGAGCAGTTCTTC. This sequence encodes CASAASRGHEQFF.

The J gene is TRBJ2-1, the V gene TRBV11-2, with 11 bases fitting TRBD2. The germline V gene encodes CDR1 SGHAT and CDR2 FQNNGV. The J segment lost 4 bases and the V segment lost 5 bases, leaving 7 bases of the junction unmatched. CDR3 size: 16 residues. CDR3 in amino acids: CASSQRGTSGYNEQFF. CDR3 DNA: TGTGCCAGCAGCCAAAGAGGGACTAGCGGTTACAATGAGCAGTTCTTC.

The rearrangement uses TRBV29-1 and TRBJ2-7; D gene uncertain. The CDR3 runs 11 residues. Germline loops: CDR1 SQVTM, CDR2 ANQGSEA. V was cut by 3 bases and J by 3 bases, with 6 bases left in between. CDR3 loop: CSVDSGYEQYF. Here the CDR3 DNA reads TGCAGCGTTGATTCAGGCTACGAGCAGTACTTC.

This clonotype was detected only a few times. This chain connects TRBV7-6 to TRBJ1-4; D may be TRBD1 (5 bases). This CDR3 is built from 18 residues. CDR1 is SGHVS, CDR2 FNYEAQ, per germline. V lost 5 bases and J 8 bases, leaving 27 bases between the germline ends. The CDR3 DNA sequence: TGTGCCAGCAGCCCAGCGTTCGTGGGACGCGGCCTTGAGGAAAAACTGTTTTTT. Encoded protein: CASSPAFVGRGLEEKLFF.

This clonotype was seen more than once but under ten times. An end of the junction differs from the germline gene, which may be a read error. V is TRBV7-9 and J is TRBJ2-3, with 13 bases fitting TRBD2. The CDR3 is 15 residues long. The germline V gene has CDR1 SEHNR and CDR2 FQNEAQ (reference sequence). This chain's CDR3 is CASSRTSGSKDTQYF. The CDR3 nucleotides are TGTGCCAGCAGCCGGACTAGCGGGAGCAAAGATACGCAGTATTTT.

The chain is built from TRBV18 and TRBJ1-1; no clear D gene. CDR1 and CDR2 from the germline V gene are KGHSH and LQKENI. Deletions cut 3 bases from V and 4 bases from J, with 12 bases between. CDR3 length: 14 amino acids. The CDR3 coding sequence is TGTGCCAGCTCACCGAAGGAGGCGAGCACTGAAGCTTTCTTT. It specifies CASSPKEASTEAFF.

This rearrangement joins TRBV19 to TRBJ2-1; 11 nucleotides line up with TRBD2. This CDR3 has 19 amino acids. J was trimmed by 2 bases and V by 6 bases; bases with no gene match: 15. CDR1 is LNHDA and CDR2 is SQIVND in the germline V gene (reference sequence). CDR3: CASSLSALAGGLTYNEQFF. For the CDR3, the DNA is TGTGCCAGTAGCCTAAGCGCGCTAGCGGGGGGTCTAACCTACAATGAGCAGTTCTTC.

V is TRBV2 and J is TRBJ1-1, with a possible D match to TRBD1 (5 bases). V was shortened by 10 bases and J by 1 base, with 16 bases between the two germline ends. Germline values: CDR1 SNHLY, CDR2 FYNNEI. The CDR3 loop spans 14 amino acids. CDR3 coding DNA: TGTGCCATACTCGGACAAACCCCGAACACTGAAGCTTTCTTT. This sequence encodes CAILGQTPNTEAFF.

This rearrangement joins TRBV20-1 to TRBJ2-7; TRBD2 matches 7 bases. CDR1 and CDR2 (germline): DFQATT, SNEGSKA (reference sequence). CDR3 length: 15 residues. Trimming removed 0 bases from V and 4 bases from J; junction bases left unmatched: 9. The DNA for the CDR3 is TGCAGTGCTAGAGATCCGACGGGACTAAAATACGAGCAGTACTTC. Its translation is CSARDPTGLKYEQYF.

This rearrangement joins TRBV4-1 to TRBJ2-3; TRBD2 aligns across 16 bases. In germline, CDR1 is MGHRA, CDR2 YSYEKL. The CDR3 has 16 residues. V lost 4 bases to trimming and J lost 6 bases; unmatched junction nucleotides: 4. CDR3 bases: TGCGCCAGCAGCCGGGGACTAGCGGGGGGGCAGGATACGCAGTATTTT. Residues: CASSRGLAGGQDTQYF.

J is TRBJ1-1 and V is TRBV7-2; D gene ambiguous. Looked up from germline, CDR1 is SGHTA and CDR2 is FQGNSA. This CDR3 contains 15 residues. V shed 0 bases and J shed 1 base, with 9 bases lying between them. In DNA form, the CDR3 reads TGTGCCAGCAGCTTAGCCCCACGCAGGAACACTGAAGCTTTCTTT. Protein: CASSLAPRRNTEAFF.

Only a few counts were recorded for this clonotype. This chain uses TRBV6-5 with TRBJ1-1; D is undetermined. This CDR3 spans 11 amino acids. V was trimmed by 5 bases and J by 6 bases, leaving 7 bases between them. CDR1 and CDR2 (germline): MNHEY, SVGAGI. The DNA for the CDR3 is TGTGCCAGCAGTACGGGCGCTGAAGCTTTCTTT. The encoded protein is CASSTGAEAFF.

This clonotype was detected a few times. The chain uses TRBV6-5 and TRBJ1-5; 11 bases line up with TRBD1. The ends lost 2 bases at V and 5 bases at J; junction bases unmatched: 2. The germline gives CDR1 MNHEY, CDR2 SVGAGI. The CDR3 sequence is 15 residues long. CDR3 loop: CASSYGQGAYQPQHF. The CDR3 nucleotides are TGTGCCAGCAGTTACGGACAGGGGGCATATCAGCCCCAGCATTTT.

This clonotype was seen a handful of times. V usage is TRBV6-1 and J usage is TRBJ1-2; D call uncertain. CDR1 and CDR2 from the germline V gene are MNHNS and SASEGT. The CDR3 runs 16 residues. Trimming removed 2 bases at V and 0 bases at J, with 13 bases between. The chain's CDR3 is CASSEMTGGPNYGYTF. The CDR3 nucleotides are TGTGCCAGCAGTGAAATGACGGGCGGACCTAACTATGGCTACACCTTC.

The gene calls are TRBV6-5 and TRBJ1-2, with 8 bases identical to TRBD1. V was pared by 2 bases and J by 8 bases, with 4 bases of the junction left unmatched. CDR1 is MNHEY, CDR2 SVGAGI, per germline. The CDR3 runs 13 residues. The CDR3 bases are TGTGCCAGCAGTTACCGGACAGGGCGCGGCTACACCTTC. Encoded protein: CASSYRTGRGYTF.

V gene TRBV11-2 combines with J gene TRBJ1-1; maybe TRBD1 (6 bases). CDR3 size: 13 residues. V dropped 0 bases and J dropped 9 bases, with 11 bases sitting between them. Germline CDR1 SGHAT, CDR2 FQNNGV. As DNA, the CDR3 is TGTGCCAGCAGCTTAGATCGGGGGGCGCAAGCTTTCTTT. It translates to CASSLDRGAQAFF.

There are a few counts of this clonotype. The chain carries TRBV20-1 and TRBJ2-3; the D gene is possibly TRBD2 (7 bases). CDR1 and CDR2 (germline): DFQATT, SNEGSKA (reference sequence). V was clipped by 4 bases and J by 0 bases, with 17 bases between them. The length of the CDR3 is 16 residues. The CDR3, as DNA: TGCAGTGCTAATAACCGTGGGGGGGCCAGCACAGATACGCAGTATTTT. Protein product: CSANNRGGASTDTQYF.

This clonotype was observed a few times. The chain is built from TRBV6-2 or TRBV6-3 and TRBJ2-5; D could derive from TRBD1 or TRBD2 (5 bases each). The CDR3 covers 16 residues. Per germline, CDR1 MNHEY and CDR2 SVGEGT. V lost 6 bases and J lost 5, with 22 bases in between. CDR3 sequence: CASRHGRGFGHETQYF. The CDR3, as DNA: TGTGCCAGCAGACACGGACGGGGATTTGGACACGAGACCCAGTACTTC.

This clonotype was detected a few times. CDR3 region: CSATDPVHEQFF. In DNA form, the CDR3 reads TGCAGTGCGACGGACCCAGTCCATGAGCAGTTCTTC. The chain recombines TRBV20-1 with TRBJ2-1, with D unclear. Trimming stripped 6 bases from V and 8 bases from J, with 14 bases between. Germline values: CDR1 DFQATT, CDR2 SNEGSKA (reference sequence). CDR3 length: 12 amino acids.

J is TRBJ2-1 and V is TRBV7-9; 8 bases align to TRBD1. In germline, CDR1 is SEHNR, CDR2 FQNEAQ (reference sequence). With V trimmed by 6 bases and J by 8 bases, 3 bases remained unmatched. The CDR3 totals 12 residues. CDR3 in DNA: TGTGCCAGCAGAGGACAGGGCTATGAGCAGTTCTTC. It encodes CASRGQGYEQFF.

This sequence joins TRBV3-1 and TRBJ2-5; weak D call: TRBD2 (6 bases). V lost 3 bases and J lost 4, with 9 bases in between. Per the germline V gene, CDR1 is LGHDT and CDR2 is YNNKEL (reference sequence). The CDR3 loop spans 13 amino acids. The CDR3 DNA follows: TGTGCCAGCAGCCAGGGAGGAGGAGAGACCCAGTACTTC. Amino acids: CASSQGGGETQYF.

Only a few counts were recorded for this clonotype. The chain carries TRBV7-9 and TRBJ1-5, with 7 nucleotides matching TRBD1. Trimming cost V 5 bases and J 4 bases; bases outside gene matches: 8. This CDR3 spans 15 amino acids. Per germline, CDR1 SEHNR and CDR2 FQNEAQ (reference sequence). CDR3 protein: CASSLGTARNQPQHF. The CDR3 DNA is TGTGCCAGCAGCCTCGGGACAGCGAGAAATCAGCCCCAGCATTTT.

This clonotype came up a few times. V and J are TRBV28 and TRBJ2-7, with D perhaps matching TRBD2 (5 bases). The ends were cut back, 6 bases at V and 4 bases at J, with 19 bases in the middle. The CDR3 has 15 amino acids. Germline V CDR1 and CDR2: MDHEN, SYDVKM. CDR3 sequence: CASRPPSVEVYEQYF. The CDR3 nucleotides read TGTGCCAGCAGACCCCCCTCGGTGGAGGTTTACGAGCAGTACTTC.

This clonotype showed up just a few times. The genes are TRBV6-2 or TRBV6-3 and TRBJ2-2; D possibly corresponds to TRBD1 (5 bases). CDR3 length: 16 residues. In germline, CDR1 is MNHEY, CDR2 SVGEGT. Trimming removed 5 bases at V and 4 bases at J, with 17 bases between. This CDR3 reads CASSRSGNVGTGELFF. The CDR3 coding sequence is TGTGCCAGCAGTCGATCAGGGAATGTTGGCACCGGGGAGCTGTTTTTT.

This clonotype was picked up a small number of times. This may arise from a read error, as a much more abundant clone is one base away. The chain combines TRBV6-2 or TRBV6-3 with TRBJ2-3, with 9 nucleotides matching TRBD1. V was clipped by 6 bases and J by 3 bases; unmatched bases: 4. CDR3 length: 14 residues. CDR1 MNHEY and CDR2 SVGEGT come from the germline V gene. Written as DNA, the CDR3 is TGTGCCAGCAGAACCGGGACAGGGACAGATACGCAGTATTTT. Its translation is CASRTGTGTDTQYF.

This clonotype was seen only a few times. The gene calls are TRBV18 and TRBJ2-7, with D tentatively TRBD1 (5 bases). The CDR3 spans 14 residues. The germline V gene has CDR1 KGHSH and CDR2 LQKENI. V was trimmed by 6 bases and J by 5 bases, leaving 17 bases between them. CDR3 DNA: TGTGCCAGCTCCCACGGTGTGGGGCTTGACGAGCAGTACTTC. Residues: CASSHGVGLDEQYF.